The 6 T cell receptor beta chains listed next were all sequenced from one sample in a study of blood T cell repertoires in COVID-19. Sequencing used immunoSEQ multiplex PCR; TCRdb keeps in-frame clones, though not all of them. Of 350,000 to 550,000 clones detected, approximately 90% appear once; the ten largest clones hold around 1.1%. Input material: PBMCs or T cells enriched from blood (not recorded which). These receptor sequences come from a man aged 30 to 39 who had recovered from COVID-19.

The rearrangement links TRBV11-3 to TRBJ2-2; 13 nucleotides align to TRBD2. This CDR3 spans 16 amino acids. J gave up 6 bases and V 5 bases, and 6 bases lay outside the gene matches. Germline V gene lookup returns CDR1 SGHNT and CDR2 YENEEA. CDR3 bases: TGTGCCAGCAGCCCAGGACTAGCGGGAGCCGCCGGGGAGCTGTTTTTT. Amino acid sequence: CASSPGLAGAAGELFF. Together with reference TRBV11-3 and TRBJ2-2, the CDR3 gives the full variable domain: EAGVVQSPRYKIIEKKQPVAFWCNPISGHNTLYWYLQNLGQGPELLIRYENEEAVDDSQLPKDRFSAERLKGVDSTLKIQPAELGDSAVYLCASSPGLAGAAGELFFGEGSRLTVL.

The genes are TRBV28 and TRBJ2-5, with 7 nucleotides matching TRBD2. V was pared by 4 bases and J by 4 bases, with 9 bases of the junction left unmatched. Looked up from germline, CDR1 is MDHEN and CDR2 is SYDVKM. The CDR3 loop spans 15 amino acids. The CDR3 DNA is TGTGCCAGCAGTTCCGCCGGGGTAGCGGGAGAGACCCAGTACTTC. It translates to CASSSAGVAGETQYF. Using reference TRBV28 and TRBJ2-5 for the parts outside the CDR3, the full variable domain is DVKVTQSSRYLVKRTGEKVFLECVQDMDHENMFWYRQDPGLGLRLIYFSYDVKMKEKGDIPEGYSVSREKKERFSLILESASTNQTSMYLCASSSAGVAGETQYFGPGTRLLVL.

J is TRBJ1-1 and V is TRBV29-1; D possibly corresponds to TRBD1 (6 bases). The CDR3 extends over 11 amino acids. Trimming took off 3 bases at V and 10 bases at J, with 12 bases between the two ends. In germline, CDR1 is SQVTM, CDR2 ANQGSEA. The CDR3 is CSVDPGAGAFF. CDR3 DNA sequence: TGCAGCGTTGATCCAGGGGCAGGAGCTTTCTTT.

This sequence joins TRBV13 and TRBJ2-2; D remains unclear. The germline V and J ends were trimmed by 5 bases and 1 base, with 8 bases remaining between them. The CDR3 covers 14 residues. The V gene's germline CDR1 is PRHDT and CDR2 FYEKMQ (reference sequence). CDR3 residues: CASSPPGNTGELFF. In nucleotides, the CDR3 is TGTGCCAGCAGCCCTCCGGGGAACACCGGGGAGCTGTTTTTT. Supplemented by reference TRBV13 and TRBJ2-2, the full variable domain reads AAGVIQSPRHLIKEKRETATLKCYPIPRHDTVYWYQQGPGQDPQFLISFYEKMQSDKGSIPDRFSAQQFSDYHSELNMSSLELGDSALYFCASSPPGNTGELFFGEGSRLTVL.

The chain links TRBV2 to TRBJ1-2, with D possibly TRBD1 on 5 matching bases. Per the germline V gene, CDR1 is SNHLY and CDR2 is FYNNEI. Trimming took off 0 bases at V and 7 bases at J, with 9 bases between the two ends. This CDR3 is built from 13 residues. The CDR3 sequence is CASSEAQGSGYTF. CDR3 nucleotide sequence: TGTGCCAGCAGTGAAGCTCAGGGTTCTGGCTACACCTTC.

The CDR3 protein is CASTSQAGGAETQYF. CDR3 DNA: TGTGCCAGCACCTCGCAAGCGGGAGGGGCGGAGACCCAGTACTTC. V and J are TRBV7-9 and TRBJ2-5, with 10 bases lining up with TRBD2. The CDR3 has 15 residues. From germline, CDR1 is SEHNR and CDR2 FQNEAQ (reference sequence). V lost 7 bases, J lost 5 bases, and 10 bases stayed unmatched. Combining the CDR3 with reference TRBV7-9 and TRBJ2-5 gives the whole variable domain DTGVSQNPRHKITKRGQNVTFRCDPISEHNRLYWYRQTLGQGPEFLTYFQNEAQLEKSRLLSDRFSAERPKGSFSTLEIQRTEQGDSAMYLCASTSQAGGAETQYFGPGTRLLVL.